The 6 T cell receptor beta chains below were found in one sample sequenced in a study of cytotoxic CD8 clonotypes in ibrutinib-treated CLL. Libraries were prepared by immunoSEQ multiplex PCR; TCRdb keeps only in-frame clonotypes and omits some of them. The repertoire includes about 56,000 clones, around 60% of them detected once, and just over 20% sits in the top ten. This material consisted of PBMCs, taken after 24 months of ibrutinib treatment. Source of these receptors: a human donor with chronic lymphocytic leukemia.

The chain is built from TRBV5-4 and TRBJ2-1, with D perhaps TRBD2 (5 bases). There are 13 residues in the CDR3. V was cut by 2 bases and J by 9 bases, with 12 bases left in between. The germline gives CDR1 SGHNT, CDR2 YYREEE (reference sequence). The DNA of the CDR3 is TGTGCCAGCAGCTTTTCCCTAGCCGTTGAGCAGTTCTTC. As protein: CASSFSLAVEQFF.

This clone was counted only a few times. The gene calls are TRBV5-4 and TRBJ2-3; 7 bases are a match to TRBD2. With V trimmed by 4 bases and J by 1 base, 9 bases remained unmatched. CDR3 length: 16 amino acids. Germline V CDR1 and CDR2: SGHNT, YYREEE (reference sequence). The CDR3 sequence is CASSRGALAGTDTQYF. The CDR3 DNA is TGTGCCAGCAGCCGCGGTGCCCTAGCGGGCACAGATACGCAGTATTTT.

The J gene is TRBJ2-7, the V gene TRBV5-1; D unclear. The CDR3 extends over 14 amino acids. Germline assignment: CDR1 SGHRS and CDR2 YFSETQ. CDR3 coding DNA: TGCCCCAAGCCGTCGGTAGGAGATTACTACGAGCAGTACTTC. The encoded protein is CPKPSVGDYYEQYF.

This clone was observed a few times. V and J are TRBV6-1 and TRBJ2-5; D is undetermined. There are 13 residues in the CDR3. Germline V gene lookup returns CDR1 MNHNS and CDR2 SASEGT. V lost 3 bases and J lost 7, with 12 bases in between. The CDR3 coding sequence is TGTGCCAGCAGTGATGAGCCGGCAGGGACCCAGTACTTC. Amino acid sequence: CASSDEPAGTQYF.

This rearrangement joins TRBV5-5 to TRBJ1-3; D gene uncertain. V gave up 0 bases and J gave up 0 bases, with 10 bases separating them. Per germline, CDR1 SGHKS and CDR2 YYEKEE (reference sequence). The CDR3 is made up of 16 amino acids. This CDR3 reads CASSLAGVISGNTIYF. CDR3 DNA sequence: TGTGCCAGCAGCTTGGCCGGGGTAATCTCTGGAAACACCATATATTTT.

This clone was detected a few times. The chain combines TRBV29-1 with TRBJ1-1; D unclear. The germline V and J ends were trimmed by 3 bases and 4 bases, with 9 bases remaining between them. Germline values: CDR1 SQVTM, CDR2 ANQGSEA. The CDR3 consists of 12 residues. The CDR3 is CSVEVVTTEAFF. The CDR3 DNA follows: TGCAGCGTTGAGGTTGTGACCACTGAAGCTTTCTTT.